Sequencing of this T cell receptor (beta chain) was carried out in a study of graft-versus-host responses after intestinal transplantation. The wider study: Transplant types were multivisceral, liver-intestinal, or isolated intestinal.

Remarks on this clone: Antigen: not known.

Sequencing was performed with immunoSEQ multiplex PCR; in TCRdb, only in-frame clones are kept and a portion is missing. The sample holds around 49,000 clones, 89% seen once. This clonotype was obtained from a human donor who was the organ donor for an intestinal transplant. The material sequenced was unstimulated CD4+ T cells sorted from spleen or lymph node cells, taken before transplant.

The CDR3 DNA sequence: TGTGCCAGCAGTTGGACCTATAGCGGGAGCGGAGCAGATACGCAGTATTTT. It encodes CASSWTYSGSGADTQYF. The rearrangement links TRBV28 to TRBJ2-3; 9 nucleotides align to TRBD2. Trimming took 4 bases from V and 4 from J; bases not matched to a gene: 12. Germline assignment: CDR1 MDHEN and CDR2 SYDVKM. This CDR3 has 17 amino acids.